This T cell receptor beta chain is drawn from a study of OX40 agonist ivuxolimab in advanced cancers. A word on this clone: Antigen specificity is unknown.

Autoimmune disease history or systemic immunosuppression was exclusionary. Clones were sequenced by immunoSEQ multiplex PCR, and TCRdb holds only the in-frame ones, with some missing. The sample contains roughly 100,000 clones, approximately 85% of which appear only once. Study findings and constraints: Averaged across samples, CD8+ T cells carried more expanded clones than CD4+ did. Doses of 0.1 to 3.0 mg/kg were accompanied by clonal expansion of CD4+ and CD8+ blood T cells by week 6. In the expanded peripheral T cells, antigen specificity was never determined.

The V and J ends lost 2 bases and 7 bases respectively, with 17 bases between them. The CDR3 is 15 amino acids. Germline CDR1 is GTSNPN and CDR2 is SVGIG (reference sequence). This specimen consisted of CD4+ or CD8+ T cells sorted from blood, obtained in a trial of the OX40 agonist ivuxolimab. This clonotype originated in an adult with an advanced solid tumor such as melanoma, head and neck, liver or kidney cancer. The chain joins TRBV30 to TRBJ1-4; D is uncertain. The CDR3 DNA is TGTGCCTGGAGTCCTCCCAGGCTTTTGGGTGAAAAACTGTTTTTT. It specifies CAWSPPRLLGEKLFF.